Detailed here is one T cell receptor beta chain. No antigen is known for it. Base quality data are lacking; no much larger clone is found one base away. The immunoSEQ Assay, a bias-controlled multiplex PCR, was used to amplify TCRbeta CDR3 regions from genomic DNA. Per the authors' processing: Nucleated cell counts per sample were estimated from amplification of reference gene primers within the assay. To quantify the absolute abundance of each unique TCRbeta CDR3 rearrangement, sequence reads were collapsed and filtered. For each sample, productive Simpson clonality was calculated as the square root of Simpson's diversity index across productive rearrangements. TCRdb carries this immuneACCESS record with in-frame sequences only. Its versions omit some clonotypes, under half of them owing to an unresolved V gene in the studies checked, with the rest unexplained. The D gene and trimming were derived from the DNA, and the V and J assignments and clone size from that table. In this sample the table shows approximately 220,000 clones, around 87% of which occur a single time. The ten largest clonotypes hold about 3% of the sample.

Each collaborating institution followed its own protocols to collect whole blood in K2EDTA tubes. For TCRbeta analysis, collaborator samples were shipped as frozen whole blood, as isolated PBMCs, or as DNA extracted from either sample type. The sample is drawn from a study of blood T cell repertoires in COVID-19 (dated by TCRdb to the early 2020s). Study-level background: Collaborator samples came from the United States, Italy and Spain and covered acute and convalescent phases of COVID-19. The material from the prospective study consisted of cDNA or gDNA derived from T cells, B-cell-depleted T cells, or PBMCs. The dataset comprised deeply sampled blood TCRbeta repertoires from subjects exposed to, actively infected with, or recovered from COVID-19. A freely available public database, intended as a resource for researchers studying the immune response to SARS-CoV-2, is where the repertoires were released. Samples were obtained from the ongoing ImmuneRACE study (first 160 participants) and from over 1,000 subjects provided by 6 global collaborators. The sample metadata nearly always contained a de-identified subject ID, COVID-19 status, age in years and sex. Where available, HLA class I and class II types were taken from metadata supplied by the sample provider and were not determined by assay-based typing.

Overall study outcomes, separate from this receptor: How much clinical and demographic metadata was included differed by source and by participant, and the metadata was provided uncurated.

According to the germline V gene, CDR1 reads LGHNA and CDR2 reads YSLEER. V is pared back by 1 base and J by 5 bases, with 10 bases lying between the germline termini. Taken from cysteine to phenylalanine, the CDR3 has 14 residues. The DNA shown is the 42-base CDR3, in frame from base 1. Here the chain combines TRBV4-3 and TRBJ2-3, with no D gene named confidently. The clonotype was recovered from a man between 60 and 70 years old with acute or convalescent COVID-19. Specimen: peripheral blood. The CDR3 region: CASSQARVVDTQYF. The DNA is as follows: TGCGCCAGCAGCCAAGCCCGAGTGGTAGATACGCAGTATTTT.